Shown below are 24 T cell receptor beta chains from a single sample sequenced in a study of T cells expressing NK-cell markers. TCRdb reprocessed the 5' RACE reads, with one entry per CDR3 protein and no DNA. The listing records some 340,000 distinct CDR3 sequences. Material for sequencing was blood T cells: a sorted CD56 or NKG2C T cell subset, CD4+ or CD8+ T cells, or bulk PBMC T cells (not recorded which). The source of these receptors is a man aged 18-75 years in good health.

The V call is TRBV24-1, the J call TRBJ2-5. The length of the CDR3 is 14 residues. Germline V gene data show CDR1 as KGHDR and CDR2 as SFDVKD. CDR3 loop: CATSDFGSVETQYF.

The CDR3 spells CSVAGYTSGANVLTF. The rearrangement links TRBV29-1 to TRBJ2-6. Germline CDR1 reads SQVTM; CDR2 reads ANQGSEA. The CDR3 runs to 15 residues.

The V and J genes are TRBV10-3 and TRBJ1-5; with no DNA, the TCRdb D assignment of TRBD1 cannot be verified. Germline CDR1 and CDR2: ENHRY and SYGVKD. The CDR3 spans 13 residues. The CDR3: CAVRDRENQPQHF.

This sequence joins TRBV7-8 and TRBJ2-5. CDR1 and CDR2 (germline): SGHVS, FQNEAQ. This CDR3 comprises 15 residues. The CDR3 here is CASSLGISREETQYF.

V and J are TRBV14 and TRBJ2-1; as DNA is missing, the TRBD1 call by TCRdb cannot be tested. Germline V gene data show CDR1 as SGHDN and CDR2 as FVKESK. The CDR3 extends over 18 amino acids. CDR3 sequence: CASSHPGRGSNSYNEQFF.

The chain links TRBV9 to TRBJ2-3; TCRdb's D call, TRBD2, is unchecked because there is no DNA. The germline gives CDR1 SGDLS, CDR2 YYNGEE. The CDR3 is 14 amino acids. Here the CDR3 reads CASSGGTAGDTQYF.

The J gene is TRBJ2-3, the V gene TRBV15; TCRdb calls TRBD1, which cannot be checked without DNA. The germline CDR1 and CDR2 sequences are LNHNV and YYDKDF (reference sequence). The CDR3 covers 15 residues. The chain's CDR3 is CATSPHPGQTDTQYF.

The chain recombines TRBV6-1 with TRBJ2-3; TCRdb outputs TRBD2, but without DNA this stays unchecked. Germline V gene sequence: CDR1 MNHNS, CDR2 SASEGT. The CDR3 length is 15 residues. The CDR3 here is CASSRRLAGTDTQYF.

The gene calls are TRBV28 and TRBJ2-5; the TRBD1 assignment by TCRdb is unverifiable without DNA. This CDR3 is built from 15 residues. CDR1 MDHEN and CDR2 SYDVKM come from the germline V gene. The CDR3 here is CASSSQGPARETQYF.

The chain's CDR3 is CASSQDSRRLRFF. The chain has TRBV3-1 and TRBJ2-1; without DNA, the TCRdb call of TRBD2 cannot be checked. CDR1 is LGHDT and CDR2 is YNNKEL in the germline V gene (reference sequence). The CDR3 totals 13 residues.

V is TRBV27 and J is TRBJ1-6; the TCRdb call, TRBD1, lacks DNA for checking. Germline V lookup: CDR1 MNHEY, CDR2 SMNVEV (reference sequence). This CDR3 region has 15 residues. The chain's CDR3 is CASSLTGESNSPLHF.

The chain joins TRBV18 to TRBJ1-1. The CDR3 covers 15 residues. CDR1 is KGHSH, CDR2 LQKENI, per germline. The CDR3 loop reads CASSPIADLNTEAFF.

The CDR3 region is CASSLSTPTVSSSYEQYF. This chain joins TRBV12-3 or TRBV12-4 and TRBJ2-7; no DNA is available, so the TRBD1 call from TCRdb remains unchecked. The CDR3 extends over 18 amino acids.

This sequence joins TRBV18 and TRBJ2-3; TCRdb designates TRBD2, a call that cannot be tested without DNA. CDR1 and CDR2 (germline): KGHSH, LQKENI. The CDR3 loop spans 16 amino acids. The CDR3 region is CASSPLAERGPDTQYF.

The chain joins TRBV7-2 to TRBJ2-2; TCRdb indicates TRBD1, and absent DNA this call remains unverified. The length of the CDR3 is 16 residues. Germline values: CDR1 SGHTA, CDR2 FQGNSA. CDR3 region: CASSPRAGTVTGELFF.

V and J are TRBV3-1 and TRBJ1-1; TCRdb reports TRBD1, a call that lacks DNA to check it against. Germline CDR1 LGHDT, CDR2 YNNKEL (reference sequence). The CDR3 covers 14 residues. The CDR3 spells CASTRGTASLEAFF.

This chain joins TRBV5-6 and TRBJ2-4; no DNA is available, so the TRBD1 call from TCRdb remains unchecked. The CDR3 extends over 12 amino acids. Germline V gene sequence: CDR1 SGHDT, CDR2 YYEEEE. CDR3: CASSLARGIQYF.

The chain employs TRBV7-8 and TRBJ2-1; without DNA, the TCRdb call of TRBD2 cannot be checked. This CDR3 contains 16 residues. Germline values: CDR1 SGHVS, CDR2 FQNEAQ. The CDR3 loop reads CASSLARLAGYNEQFF. The full variable domain, its missing parts supplied by reference TRBV7-8 and TRBJ2-1, is GAGVSQSPRYKVAKRGQDVALRCDPISGHVSLFWYQQALGQGPEFLTYFQNEAQLDKSGLPSDRFFAERPEGSVSTLKIQRTQQEDSAVYLCASSLARLAGYNEQFFGPGTRLTVL.

This chain joins TRBV6-2 or TRBV6-3 and TRBJ2-3; TCRdb indicates TRBD2, and absent DNA this call remains unverified. This CDR3 region has 18 residues. CDR1 and CDR2 (germline): MNHEY, SVGEGT. CDR3 protein: CASRQLGTKHPSTDTQYF.

The chain links TRBV7-2 to TRBJ2-1; the TCRdb call, TRBD2, lacks DNA for checking. This CDR3 has 13 residues. Germline V gene sequence: CDR1 SGHTA, CDR2 FQGNSA. This CDR3 reads CASSPLGLAGLFF.

The chain is built from TRBV5-1 and TRBJ1-5; the D gene TCRdb calls, TRBD1, cannot be checked with no DNA. Germline V gene data show CDR1 as SGHRS and CDR2 as YFSETQ. The CDR3 has 15 residues. CDR3 sequence: CASSPTTGGNQPQHF.

The chain carries TRBV11-2 and TRBJ2-6. The CDR3 length is 18 residues. Germline CDR1 and CDR2: SGHAT and FQNNGV. Here the CDR3 reads CASSLDGPGSSGANVLTF.

This sequence joins TRBV19 and TRBJ2-2; TCRdb selects TRBD1, and the lack of DNA leaves this call unchecked. CDR1 is LNHDA, CDR2 SQIVND, per germline (reference sequence). The CDR3 length is 15 residues. CDR3 protein: CASRGGRGNTGELFF.

J is TRBJ1-5 and V is TRBV20-1. Germline V lookup: CDR1 DFQATT, CDR2 SNEGSKA (reference sequence). The CDR3 covers 15 residues. CDR3 sequence reads: CSARDVSGGNQPQHF.